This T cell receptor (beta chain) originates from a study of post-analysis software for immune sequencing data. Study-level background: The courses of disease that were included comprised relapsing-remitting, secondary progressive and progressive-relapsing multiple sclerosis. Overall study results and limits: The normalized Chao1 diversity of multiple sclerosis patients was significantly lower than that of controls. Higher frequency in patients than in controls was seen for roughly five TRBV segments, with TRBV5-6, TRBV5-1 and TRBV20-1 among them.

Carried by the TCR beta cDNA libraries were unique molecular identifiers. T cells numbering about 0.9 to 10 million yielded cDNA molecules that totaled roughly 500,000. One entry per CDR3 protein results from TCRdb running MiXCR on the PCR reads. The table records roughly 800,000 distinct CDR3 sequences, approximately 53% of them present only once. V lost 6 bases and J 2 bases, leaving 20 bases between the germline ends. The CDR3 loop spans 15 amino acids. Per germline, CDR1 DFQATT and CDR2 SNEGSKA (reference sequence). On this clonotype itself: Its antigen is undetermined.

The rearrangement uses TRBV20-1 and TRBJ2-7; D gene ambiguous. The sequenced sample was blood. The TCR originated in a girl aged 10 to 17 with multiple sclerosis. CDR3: CSANSPGPRTYEQYF. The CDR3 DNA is TGCAGTGCCAATAGCCCGGGTCCTCGTACCTACGAGCAGTACTTC.